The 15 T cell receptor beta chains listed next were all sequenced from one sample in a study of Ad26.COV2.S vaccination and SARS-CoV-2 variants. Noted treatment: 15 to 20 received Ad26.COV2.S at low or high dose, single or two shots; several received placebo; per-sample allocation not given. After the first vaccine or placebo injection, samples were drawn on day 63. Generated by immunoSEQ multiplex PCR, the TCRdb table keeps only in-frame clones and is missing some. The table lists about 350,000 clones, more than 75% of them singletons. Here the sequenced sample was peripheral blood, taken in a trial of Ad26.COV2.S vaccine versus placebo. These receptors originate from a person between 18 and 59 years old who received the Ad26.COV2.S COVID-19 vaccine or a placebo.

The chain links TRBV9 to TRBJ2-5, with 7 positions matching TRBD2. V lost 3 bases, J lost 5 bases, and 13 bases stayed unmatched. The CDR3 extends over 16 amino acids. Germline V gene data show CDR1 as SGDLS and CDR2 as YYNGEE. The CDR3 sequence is CASSDGTTAHLETQYF. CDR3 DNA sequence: TGTGCCAGCAGCGACGGGACTACCGCGCACCTGGAGACCCAGTACTTC.

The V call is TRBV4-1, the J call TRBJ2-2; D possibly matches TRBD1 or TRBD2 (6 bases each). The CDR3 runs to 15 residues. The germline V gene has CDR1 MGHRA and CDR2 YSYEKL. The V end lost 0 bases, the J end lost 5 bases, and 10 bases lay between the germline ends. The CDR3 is CASSQEEGGTGELFF. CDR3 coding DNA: TGCGCCAGCAGCCAAGAGGAGGGGGGAACCGGGGAGCTGTTTTTT.

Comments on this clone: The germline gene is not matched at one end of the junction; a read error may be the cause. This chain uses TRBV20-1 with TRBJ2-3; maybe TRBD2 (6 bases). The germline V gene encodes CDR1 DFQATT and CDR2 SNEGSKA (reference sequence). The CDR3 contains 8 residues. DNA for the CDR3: TGCAGTGCTCCTTGGGGGGATTTT. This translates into CSAPWGDF.

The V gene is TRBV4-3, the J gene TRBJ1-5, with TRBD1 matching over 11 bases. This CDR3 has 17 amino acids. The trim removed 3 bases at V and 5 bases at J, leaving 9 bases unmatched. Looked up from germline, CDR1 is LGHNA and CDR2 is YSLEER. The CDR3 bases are TGCGCCAGCAGCCATGCCCTAGGGACAGGGGGGGATCAGCCCCAGCATTTT. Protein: CASSHALGTGGDQPQHF.

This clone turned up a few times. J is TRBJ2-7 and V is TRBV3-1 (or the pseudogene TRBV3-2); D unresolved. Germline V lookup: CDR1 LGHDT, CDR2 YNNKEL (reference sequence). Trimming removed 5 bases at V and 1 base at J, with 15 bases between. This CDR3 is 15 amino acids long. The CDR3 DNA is TGTGCCAGCAGCACTACGCCGACGGTATCCTACGAGCAGTACTTC. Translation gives CASSTTPTVSYEQYF.

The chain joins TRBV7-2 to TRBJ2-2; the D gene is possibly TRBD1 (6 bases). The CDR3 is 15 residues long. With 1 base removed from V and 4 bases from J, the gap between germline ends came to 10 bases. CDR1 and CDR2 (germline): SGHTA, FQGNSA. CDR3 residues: CASSLGGQRTGELFF. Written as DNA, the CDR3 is TGTGCCAGCAGCTTAGGAGGACAGCGCACCGGGGAGCTGTTTTTT.

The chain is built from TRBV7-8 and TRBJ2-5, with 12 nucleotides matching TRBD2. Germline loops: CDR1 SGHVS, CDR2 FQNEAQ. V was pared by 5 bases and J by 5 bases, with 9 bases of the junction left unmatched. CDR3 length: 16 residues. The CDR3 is CASSRRLAGDGETQYF. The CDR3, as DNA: TGTGCCAGCAGCCGACGACTAGCGGGAGATGGGGAGACCCAGTACTTC.

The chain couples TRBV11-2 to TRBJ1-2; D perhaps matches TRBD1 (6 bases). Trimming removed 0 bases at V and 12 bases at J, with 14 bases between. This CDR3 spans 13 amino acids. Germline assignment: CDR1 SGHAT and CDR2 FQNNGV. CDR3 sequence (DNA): TGTGCCAGCAGCTTAGACCTACGGGGGCTACACACCTTC. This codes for CASSLDLRGLHTF.

Written as DNA, the CDR3 is TGTGCCAGCATCCCCCCGGGCAGCTTCACAGATACGCAGTATTTT. It encodes CASIPPGSFTDTQYF. The rearrangement uses TRBV28 and TRBJ2-3; D remains unclear. The CDR3 runs to 15 residues. Germline V CDR1 and CDR2: MDHEN, SYDVKM. V gave up 7 bases and J gave up 2 bases, with 16 bases separating them.

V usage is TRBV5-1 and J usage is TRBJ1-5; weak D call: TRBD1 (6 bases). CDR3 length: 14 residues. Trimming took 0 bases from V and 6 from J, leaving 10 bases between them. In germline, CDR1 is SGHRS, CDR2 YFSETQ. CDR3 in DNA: TGCGCCAGCAGCTTGGCCGGGGGCGGTCAGCCCCAGCATTTT. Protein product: CASSLAGGGQPQHF. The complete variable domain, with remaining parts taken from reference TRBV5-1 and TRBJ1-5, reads KAGVTQTPRYLIKTRGQQVTLSCSPISGHRSVSWYQQTPGQGLQFLFEYFSETQRNKGNFPGRFSGRQFSNSRSEMNVSTLELGDSALYLCASSLAGGGQPQHFGDGTRLSIL.

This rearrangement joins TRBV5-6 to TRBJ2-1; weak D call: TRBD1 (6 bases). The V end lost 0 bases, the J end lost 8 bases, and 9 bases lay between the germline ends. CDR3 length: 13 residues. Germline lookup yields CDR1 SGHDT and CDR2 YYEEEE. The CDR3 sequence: CASSLEDSHEQFF. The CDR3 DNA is TGTGCCAGCAGCTTGGAGGACAGCCATGAGCAGTTCTTC.

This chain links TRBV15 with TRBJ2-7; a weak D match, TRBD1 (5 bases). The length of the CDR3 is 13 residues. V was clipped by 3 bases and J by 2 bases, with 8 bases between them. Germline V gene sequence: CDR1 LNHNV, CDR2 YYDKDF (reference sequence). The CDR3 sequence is CATSSRETYEQYF. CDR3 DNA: TGTGCCACCAGCAGCAGGGAAACCTACGAGCAGTACTTC.

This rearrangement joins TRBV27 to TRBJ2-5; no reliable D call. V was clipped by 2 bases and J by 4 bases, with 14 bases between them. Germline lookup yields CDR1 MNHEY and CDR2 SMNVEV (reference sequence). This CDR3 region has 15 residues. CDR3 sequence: CASSLIGPPGETQYF. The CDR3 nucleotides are TGTGCCAGCAGTTTAATCGGGCCTCCAGGAGAGACCCAGTACTTC.

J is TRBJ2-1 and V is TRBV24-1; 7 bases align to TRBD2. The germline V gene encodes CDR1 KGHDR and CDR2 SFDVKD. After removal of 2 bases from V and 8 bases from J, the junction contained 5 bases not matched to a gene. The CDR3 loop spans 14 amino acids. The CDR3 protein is CATSDSPSGDEQFF. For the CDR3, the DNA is TGTGCCACCAGTGATTCTCCTAGCGGCGATGAGCAGTTCTTC.

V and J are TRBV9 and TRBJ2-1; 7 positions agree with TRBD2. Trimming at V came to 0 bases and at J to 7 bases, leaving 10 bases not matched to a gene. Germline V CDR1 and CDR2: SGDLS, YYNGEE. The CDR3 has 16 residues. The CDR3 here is CASSVVLAGDLNEQFF. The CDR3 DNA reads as TGTGCCAGCAGCGTAGTCCTCGCGGGAGACTTGAATGAGCAGTTCTTC.